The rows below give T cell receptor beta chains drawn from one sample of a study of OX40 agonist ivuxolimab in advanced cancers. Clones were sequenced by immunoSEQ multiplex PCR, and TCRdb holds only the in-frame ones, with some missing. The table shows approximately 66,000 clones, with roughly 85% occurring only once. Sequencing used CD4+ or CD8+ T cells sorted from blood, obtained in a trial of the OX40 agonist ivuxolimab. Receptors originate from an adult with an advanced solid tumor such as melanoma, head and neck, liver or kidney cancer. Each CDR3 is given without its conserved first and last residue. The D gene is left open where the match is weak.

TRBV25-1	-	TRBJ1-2	ASSESHYGYT
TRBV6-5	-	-	ASSSQLGDEQY
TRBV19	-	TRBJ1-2	ASSMVMEHGYT
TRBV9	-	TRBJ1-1	ASSERRKNTEAF
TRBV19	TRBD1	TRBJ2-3	ASSPGQAYTDTQY
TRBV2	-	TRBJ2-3	ASSATTRGDTQY
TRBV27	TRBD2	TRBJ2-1	ASSLGLGVDEQF
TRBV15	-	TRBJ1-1	ATSSYRMNTEAF
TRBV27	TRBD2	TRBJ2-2	ASSIPGLAGGPVTGELF
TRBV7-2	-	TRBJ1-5	ASSLEAHLKAQH
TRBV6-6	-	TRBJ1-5	ASSQGLGNQPQH
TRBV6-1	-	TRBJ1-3	ASSERLAGNTIY
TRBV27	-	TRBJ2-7	ASSFAAMGTQY
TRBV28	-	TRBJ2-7	ASYEGSGATYEQY
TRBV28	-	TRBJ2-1	ASTMAAGGEQF
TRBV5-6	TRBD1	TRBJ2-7	ASSRGQGNEQY
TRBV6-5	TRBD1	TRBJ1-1	ASKPGQGDTEAF
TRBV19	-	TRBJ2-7	ASSPLVWGGDEQY
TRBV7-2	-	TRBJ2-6	ASSFSRQALSGANVLT
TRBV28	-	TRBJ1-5	ASSFSSNQPQH
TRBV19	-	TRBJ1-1	ASSQPGDSRKAF
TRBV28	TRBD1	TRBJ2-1	ASSSTGTGSNEQF
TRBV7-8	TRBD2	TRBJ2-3	ASSLLAALTDTQY
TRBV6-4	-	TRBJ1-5	ASSERTGYNQPQH
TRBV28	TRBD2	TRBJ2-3	ASSHRAFGYSGRFADTQY
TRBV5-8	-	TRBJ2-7	ASSLEGAYEQY
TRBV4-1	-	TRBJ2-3	ASSQQDRSTDTQY
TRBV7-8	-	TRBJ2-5	ASSLQGVVGETQY
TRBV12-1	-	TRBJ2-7	ASSFSVWRGGLEQY
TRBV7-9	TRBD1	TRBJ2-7	ASSPGQGPYEQY
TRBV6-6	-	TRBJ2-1	ASSYELVGRVEQF
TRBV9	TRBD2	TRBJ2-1	ASSYGGTSGGNEQF
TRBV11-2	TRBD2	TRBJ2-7	ASSSPLAGAYEQY